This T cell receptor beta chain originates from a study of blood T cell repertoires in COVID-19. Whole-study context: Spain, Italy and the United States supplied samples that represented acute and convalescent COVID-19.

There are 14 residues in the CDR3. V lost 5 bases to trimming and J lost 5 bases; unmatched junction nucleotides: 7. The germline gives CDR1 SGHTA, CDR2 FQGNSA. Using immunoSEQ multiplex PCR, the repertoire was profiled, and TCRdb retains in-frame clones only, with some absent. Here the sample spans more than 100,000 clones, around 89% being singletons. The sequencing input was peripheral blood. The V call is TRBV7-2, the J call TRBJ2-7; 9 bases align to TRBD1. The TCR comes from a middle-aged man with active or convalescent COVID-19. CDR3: CASSLDRGGHEQYF. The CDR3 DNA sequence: TGTGCCAGCAGCCTGGACAGGGGTGGCCACGAGCAGTACTTC.